Below are 27 T cell receptor beta chains sequenced from a single sample in a study of pediatric ulcerative colitis. Sequenced by immunoSEQ multiplex PCR; TCRdb stores in-frame clones only, minus some. The sample has 57,000 or so clones, 87% seen once. What was sequenced was blood. The receptors originated from a boy aged 5 to 17 who was a control in a study of pediatric ulcerative colitis.

The chain uses TRBV18 and TRBJ2-1; 7 nucleotides align to TRBD1. Unmatched junction bases numbered 6, after V lost 4 bases and J lost 3 bases. The CDR3 covers 15 residues. CDR1 is KGHSH, CDR2 LQKENI, per germline. The CDR3 coding sequence is TGTGCCAGCTCACACCAGACAGGGATCTACAATGAGCAGTTCTTC. Its translation: CASSHQTGIYNEQFF.

The V and J genes are TRBV6-5 and TRBJ2-7, with unresolved D. The germline CDR1 and CDR2 sequences are MNHEY and SVGAGI. The CDR3 is 14 residues long. With 2 bases removed from V and 4 bases from J, the gap between germline ends came to 12 bases. Here the CDR3 reads CASSYREGWYEQYF. CDR3 DNA: TGTGCCAGCAGTTACAGGGAAGGATGGTACGAGCAGTACTTC.

The V and J genes are TRBV11-2 and TRBJ1-4; the match to TRBD1 covers 8 bases. The ends lost 1 base at V and 11 bases at J; junction bases unmatched: 9. CDR3 length: 15 amino acids. Germline CDR1 and CDR2: SGHAT and FQNNGV. The CDR3 nucleotides are TGTGCCAGCAGCTTAGCCCTCGGACAGGGATGGAAACTGTTTTTT. It encodes CASSLALGQGWKLFF.

J is TRBJ2-2 and V is TRBV19; TRBD2 might be the D (5 bases). This CDR3 contains 15 residues. Per germline, CDR1 LNHDA and CDR2 SQIVND (reference sequence). The germline V and J ends were trimmed by 7 bases and 5 bases, with 17 bases remaining between them. CDR3 loop: CASNPVATGTGELFF. CDR3 coding DNA: TGTGCCAGTAACCCTGTGGCGACGGGGACCGGGGAGCTGTTTTTT.

This clone was picked up a small number of times. This CDR3 is CASSPHNEQFF. CDR3 in DNA: TGTGCCAGCTCACCCCACAATGAGCAGTTCTTC. This chain joins TRBV18 and TRBJ2-1; no firm D call. Germline V gene lookup returns CDR1 KGHSH and CDR2 LQKENI. Trimming removed 3 bases from V and 5 bases from J, with 2 bases in between. The CDR3 consists of 11 residues.

This clone has only one observation. V usage is TRBV12-5 and J usage is TRBJ2-7; 10 nucleotides align to TRBD1. This CDR3 has 15 amino acids. CDR1 is LGHNT, CDR2 FRNRAP, per germline. Unmatched junction bases numbered 4, after V lost 5 bases and J lost 0 bases. The CDR3 protein is CASGGGTGASYEQYF. The DNA of the CDR3 is TGTGCTAGTGGTGGCGGGACAGGGGCCTCCTACGAGCAGTACTTC.

The gene calls are TRBV2 and TRBJ2-1, with D perhaps TRBD1 (6 bases). Germline lookup yields CDR1 SNHLY and CDR2 FYNNEI. The V and J ends lost 7 bases and 7 bases respectively, with 20 bases between them. This CDR3 is built from 15 residues. CDR3 nucleotide sequence: TGTGCCAGCAACCCTAGCACGGACAGCAGGAATGAGCAGTTCTTC. Translated: CASNPSTDSRNEQFF. Drawing the rest from reference TRBV2 and TRBJ2-1, the complete variable domain is EPEVTQTPSHQVTQMGQEVILRCVPISNHLYFYWYRQILGQKVEFLVSFYNNEISEKSEIFDDQFSVERPDGSNFTLKIRSTKLEDSAMYFCASNPSTDSRNEQFFGPGTRLTVL.

This rearrangement joins TRBV6-1 to TRBJ1-4; no firm D call. Germline assignment: CDR1 MNHNS and CDR2 SASEGT. The V and J ends lost 8 bases and 4 bases respectively, with 14 bases between them. The CDR3 consists of 14 residues. CDR3 sequence (DNA): TGTGCCAGCGGTACAGAACCCCTTAATGAAAAACTGTTTTTT. Encoded protein: CASGTEPLNEKLFF.

This chain uses TRBV9 with TRBJ2-2; no firm D call. CDR1 is SGDLS and CDR2 is YYNGEE in the germline V gene. The CDR3 has 14 amino acids. With 0 bases removed from V and 6 bases from J, the gap between germline ends came to 9 bases. As DNA, the CDR3 is TGTGCCAGCAGCGTAGGTTACATCCCCGGGGAGCTGTTTTTT. Translating it yields CASSVGYIPGELFF. Full variable domain (rest looked up from reference TRBV9 and TRBJ2-2): DSGVTQTPKHLITATGQRVTLRCSPRSGDLSVYWYQQSLDQGLQFLIQYYNGEERAKGNILERFSAQQFPDLHSELNLSSLELGDSALYFCASSVGYIPGELFFGEGSRLTVL.

The V gene is TRBV27, the J gene TRBJ2-6, with D tentatively TRBD1 (5 bases). The CDR3 has 17 amino acids. The germline V gene has CDR1 MNHEY and CDR2 SMNVEV (reference sequence). The V end lost 3 bases, the J end lost 2 bases, and 14 bases lay between the germline ends. CDR3 residues: CASSFRVQGAGANVLTF. The CDR3, as DNA: TGTGCCAGCAGTTTTCGTGTGCAGGGCGCTGGGGCCAACGTCCTGACTTTC.

The chain links TRBV7-9 to TRBJ2-7; 8 bases line up with TRBD1. The CDR3 covers 16 residues. With V trimmed by 5 bases and J by 6 bases, 15 bases remained unmatched. Germline V gene sequence: CDR1 SEHNR, CDR2 FQNEAQ (reference sequence). This CDR3 reads CASSPLARDRWTEQYF. CDR3 DNA sequence: TGTGCCAGCAGCCCGCTCGCCCGGGACAGGTGGACCGAGCAGTACTTC.

This clone was picked up a small number of times. CDR3 nucleotides: TGTGCCACCAGCAGAGATCAAGGACCCACAGATACGCAGTATTTT. Residues: CATSRDQGPTDTQYF. The chain combines TRBV15 with TRBJ2-3; D uncertain. Germline loops: CDR1 LNHNV, CDR2 YYDKDF (reference sequence). The CDR3 covers 15 residues. Between the trimmed V and J ends, which lost 0 bases and 2 bases, there was a span of 9 bases.

This rearrangement joins TRBV28 to TRBJ2-5; the match to TRBD1 covers 7 bases. CDR1 is MDHEN, CDR2 SYDVKM, per germline. The CDR3 has 13 residues. Losses at the gene ends were 6 bases for V and 3 bases for J; bases not matched to a gene: 4. CDR3 sequence reads: CASRRTGEETQYF. The DNA for the CDR3 is TGTGCCAGCAGACGTACAGGGGAAGAGACCCAGTACTTC.

The CDR3 DNA reads TGTGCCGGGGGACAGGGCAATCAGCCCCAGCATTTT. This translates into CAGGQGNQPQHF. This chain joins TRBV10-3 and TRBJ1-5, with 8 bases lining up with TRBD1. The CDR3 is 12 residues long. The junction had 2 bases not matched to a gene; V was cut back by 11 bases and J by 2 bases. Germline V CDR1 and CDR2: ENHRY, SYGVKD.

This chain uses TRBV19 with TRBJ1-2; a weak D match, TRBD1 (6 bases). V was cut by 6 bases and J by 1 base, with 12 bases left in between. The CDR3 covers 14 residues. Looked up from germline, CDR1 is LNHDA and CDR2 is SQIVND (reference sequence). CDR3 sequence reads: CASRPGHNNYGYTF. CDR3 DNA: TGTGCCAGTAGGCCGGGACACAATAACTATGGCTACACCTTC.

The chain joins TRBV25-1 to TRBJ1-4, with D perhaps TRBD1 (5 bases). Deletions cut 3 bases from V and 3 bases from J, with 14 bases between. The CDR3 spans 16 residues. Germline V lookup: CDR1 MGHDK, CDR2 SYGVNS. CDR3 residues: CASSDLGGRSNEKLFF. In DNA form, the CDR3 reads TGTGCCAGCAGTGACCTCGGGGGACGGTCTAATGAAAAACTGTTTTTT. Supplemented by reference TRBV25-1 and TRBJ1-4, the full variable domain reads EADIYQTPRYLVIGTGKKITLECSQTMGHDKMYWYQQDPGMELHLIHYSYGVNSTEKGDLSSESTVSRIRTEHFPLTLESARPSHTSQYLCASSDLGGRSNEKLFFGSGTQLSVL.

The genes are TRBV5-1 and TRBJ2-6; D is unresolved. The CDR3 is 15 amino acids. Germline CDR1 is SGHRS and CDR2 is YFSETQ. V lost 4 bases, J lost 0 bases, and 8 bases lay in between. CDR3 in DNA: TGCGCCAGCAGCCCCTCTCTCTCTGGGGCCAACGTCCTGACTTTC. As protein: CASSPSLSGANVLTF. Full variable domain (outside the CDR3, taken from reference TRBV5-1 and TRBJ2-6): KAGVTQTPRYLIKTRGQQVTLSCSPISGHRSVSWYQQTPGQGLQFLFEYFSETQRNKGNFPGRFSGRQFSNSRSEMNVSTLELGDSALYLCASSPSLSGANVLTFGAGSRLTVL.

CDR3 bases: TGCGCCAGCAGCCTAACAGGGATCAGTGGCTACACCTTC. This sequence encodes CASSLTGISGYTF. The chain employs TRBV4-1 and TRBJ1-2; TRBD1 is a possible D gene (6 bases). The CDR3 is made up of 13 amino acids. Germline V gene sequence: CDR1 MGHRA, CDR2 YSYEKL. Trimming stripped 4 bases from V and 7 bases from J, with 13 bases between.

The chain joins TRBV5-6 to TRBJ2-1, with D unclear. CDR1 is SGHDT, CDR2 YYEEEE, per germline. The V end was cut by 0 bases, the J end by 0 bases, with 7 bases between. CDR3 size: 15 residues. The CDR3 loop is CASSLELSSYNEQFF. In DNA form, the CDR3 reads TGTGCCAGCAGCTTGGAGTTGAGCTCCTACAATGAGCAGTTCTTC.

The gene calls are TRBV29-1 and TRBJ2-5; D possibly corresponds to TRBD2 (6 bases). Between the trimmed V and J ends, which lost 5 bases and 2 bases, there was a span of 9 bases. Germline assignment: CDR1 SQVTM and CDR2 ANQGSEA. This CDR3 has 12 amino acids. Here the CDR3 reads CSVREFQETQYF. CDR3 coding DNA: TGCAGCGTTCGGGAGTTTCAAGAGACCCAGTACTTC.

The CDR3 nucleotides read TGTGCCAGCAGCTTATTAGCGATCTATGGCTACACCTTC. Translating gives CASSLLAIYGYTF. The gene calls are TRBV7-9 and TRBJ1-2; D is unresolved. Per the germline V gene, CDR1 is SEHNR and CDR2 is FQNEAQ (reference sequence). The germline V and J ends were trimmed by 2 bases and 4 bases, with 8 bases remaining between them. CDR3 size: 13 residues. Full variable domain (rest looked up from reference TRBV7-9 and TRBJ1-2): DTGVSQNPRHKITKRGQNVTFRCDPISEHNRLYWYRQTLGQGPEFLTYFQNEAQLEKSRLLSDRFSAERPKGSFSTLEIQRTEQGDSAMYLCASSLLAIYGYTFGSGTRLTVV.

V usage is TRBV10-3 and J usage is TRBJ1-2; D perhaps matches TRBD1 (6 bases). V lost 4 bases, J lost 0 bases, and 12 bases lay in between. Germline CDR1 is ENHRY and CDR2 is SYGVKD. The CDR3 totals 15 residues. CDR3 sequence reads: CAISGGQAPNYGYTF. CDR3 nucleotides: TGTGCCATCAGTGGGGGGCAGGCCCCTAACTATGGCTACACCTTC.

CDR3 protein: CASSPLTASTDTQYF. The CDR3 DNA follows: TGTGCCAGCAGTCCTTTGACAGCCAGCACAGATACGCAGTATTTT. The rearrangement links TRBV6-1 to TRBJ2-3, with a possible D match to TRBD1 (5 bases). Trimming took off 5 bases at V and 0 bases at J, with 12 bases between the two ends. Germline V CDR1 and CDR2: MNHNS, SASEGT. This CDR3 is 15 amino acids long.

The chain's CDR3 is CASSLGHRVNIQYF. CDR3 DNA: TGTGCCAGCAGCTTAGGCCACAGGGTTAACATTCAGTACTTC. V usage is TRBV7-2 and J usage is TRBJ2-4; D may be TRBD1 (6 bases). CDR3 length: 14 amino acids. The germline V gene has CDR1 SGHTA and CDR2 FQGNSA. V lost 1 base, J lost 7 bases, and 11 bases lay in between.

The chain carries TRBV5-6 and TRBJ2-5; possible D gene TRBD1, 5 bases. This CDR3 has 15 amino acids. Germline V gives CDR1 SGHDT, CDR2 YYEEEE. V was clipped by 3 bases and J by 5 bases, with 17 bases between them. CDR3 sequence reads: CASSSRAGLGETQYF. As DNA, the CDR3 is TGTGCCAGCAGCTCCCGGGCAGGGCTGGGGGAGACCCAGTACTTC.

This clone has a handful of counts. The chain links TRBV25-1 to TRBJ1-1; 10 nucleotides agree with TRBD1. V lost 4 bases and J lost 0; bases outside the gene matches: 8. Germline lookup yields CDR1 MGHDK and CDR2 SYGVNS. This CDR3 has 17 amino acids. CDR3 loop: CASSVGTGALLNTEAFF. Here the CDR3 DNA reads TGTGCCAGCAGTGTTGGGACAGGGGCCCTACTGAACACTGAAGCTTTCTTT.

This chain links TRBV6-5 with TRBJ1-1, with D uncertain. Germline V gene sequence: CDR1 MNHEY, CDR2 SVGAGI. Trimming cost V 0 bases and J 0 bases, with 5 bases left between them. This CDR3 is 14 amino acids long. CDR3 DNA sequence: TGTGCCAGCAGTTACTCCGGCATGAACACTGAAGCTTTCTTT. Translation gives CASSYSGMNTEAFF.